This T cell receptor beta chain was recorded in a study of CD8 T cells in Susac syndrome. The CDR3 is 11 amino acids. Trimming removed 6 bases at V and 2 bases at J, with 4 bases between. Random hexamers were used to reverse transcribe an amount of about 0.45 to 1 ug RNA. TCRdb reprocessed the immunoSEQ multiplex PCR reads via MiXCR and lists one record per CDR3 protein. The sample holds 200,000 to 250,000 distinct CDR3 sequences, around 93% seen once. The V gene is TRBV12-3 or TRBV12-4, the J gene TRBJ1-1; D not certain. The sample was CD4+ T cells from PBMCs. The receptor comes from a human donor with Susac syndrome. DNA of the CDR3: TGTGCCAGCAGATTTAACACTGAAGCTTTCTTT. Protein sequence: CASRFNTEAFF.